This T cell receptor beta chain was identified during a study of cytomegalovirus exposure and HLA in healthy donors. 60 Vbeta and 13 Jbeta primers were used in PCR. Measured with immunoSEQ multiplex PCR; TCRdb has only the in-frame clones, and not every one. The sample yields 150,000 to 200,000 clones, 79% seen once. Germline V gene sequence: CDR1 SEHNR, CDR2 FQNEAQ (reference sequence). The CDR3 is 16 residues long. Trimming removed 5 bases from V and 1 base from J; junction bases left unmatched: 5. What was sequenced was PBMCs. The V and J genes are TRBV7-9 and TRBJ2-2; 9 bases match TRBD2. The TCR comes from a woman younger than 45 in good health and CMV-seropositive. The CDR3 DNA follows: TGTGCCAGCAGCGCCCGGACTAGCGAGAACACCGGGGAGCTGTTTTTT. It translates to CASSARTSENTGELFF.